This T cell receptor beta chain was recorded in a study of T cells in Graves' hyperthyroidism and ophthalmopathy. Enrolled ophthalmopathy patients presented with a Clinical Activity Score of at least 3, a NOSPECS grade of at least 4, and disease duration under 3 months. V was shortened by 1 base and J by 7 bases, with 14 bases between the two germline ends. The length of the CDR3 is 15 residues. Germline loops: CDR1 GTSNPN, CDR2 SVGIG (reference sequence). Researchers amplified the TCR beta CDR3 regions from RNA transcripts. The HTBI primer set was used in a first-round RT-PCR of the TCR CDR3. TCRdb reanalysed the multiplex PCR reads using MiXCR and keeps one entry per CDR3 protein. The table has fewer than 650,000 distinct CDR3 sequences, under 15% seen once; the top ten hold around 4.5%.

V is TRBV30 and J is TRBJ1-6; D gene uncertain. The clonotype originates from a woman in her thirties or forties with Graves' ophthalmopathy. Sequencing was carried out using blood. The CDR3 bases are TGTGCCTGGAGTGCCATCCAGTTGGTGAATTCACCCCTCCACTTT. It encodes CAWSAIQLVNSPLHF.